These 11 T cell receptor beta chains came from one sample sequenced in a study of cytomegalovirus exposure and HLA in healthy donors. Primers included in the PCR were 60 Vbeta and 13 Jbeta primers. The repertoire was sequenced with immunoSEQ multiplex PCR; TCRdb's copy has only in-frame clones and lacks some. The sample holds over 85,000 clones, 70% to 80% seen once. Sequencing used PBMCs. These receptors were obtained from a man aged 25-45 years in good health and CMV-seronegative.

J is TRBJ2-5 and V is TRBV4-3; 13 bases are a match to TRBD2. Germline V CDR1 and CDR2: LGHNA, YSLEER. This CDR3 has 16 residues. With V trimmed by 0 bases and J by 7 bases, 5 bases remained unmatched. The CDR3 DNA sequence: TGCGCCAGCAGCCAAGATCGGACTAGCGGGGGACCGACCCAGTACTTC. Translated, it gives CASSQDRTSGGPTQYF.

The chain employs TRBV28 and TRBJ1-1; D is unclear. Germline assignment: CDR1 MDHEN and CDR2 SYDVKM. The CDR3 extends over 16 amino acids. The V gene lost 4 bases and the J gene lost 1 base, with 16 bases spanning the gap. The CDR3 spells CASSSGDRVSNTEAFF. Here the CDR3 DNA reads TGTGCCAGCAGTTCCGGCGATCGGGTATCGAACACTGAAGCTTTCTTT.

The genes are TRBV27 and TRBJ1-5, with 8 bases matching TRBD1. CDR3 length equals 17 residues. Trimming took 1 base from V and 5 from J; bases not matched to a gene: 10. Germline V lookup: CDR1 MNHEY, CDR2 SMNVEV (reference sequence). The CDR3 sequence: CASSLFFRTGNHQPQHF. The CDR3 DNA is TGTGCCAGCAGTTTATTTTTCCGGACAGGGAATCATCAGCCCCAGCATTTT.

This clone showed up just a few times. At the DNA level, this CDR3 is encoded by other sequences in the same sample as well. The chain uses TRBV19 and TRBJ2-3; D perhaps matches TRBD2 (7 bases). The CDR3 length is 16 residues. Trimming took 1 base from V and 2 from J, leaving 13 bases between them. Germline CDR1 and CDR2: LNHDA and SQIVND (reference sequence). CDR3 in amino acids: CASSIGGGRHTDTQYF. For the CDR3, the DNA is TGTGCCAGTAGTATAGGCGGGGGCCGACACACAGATACGCAGTATTTT.

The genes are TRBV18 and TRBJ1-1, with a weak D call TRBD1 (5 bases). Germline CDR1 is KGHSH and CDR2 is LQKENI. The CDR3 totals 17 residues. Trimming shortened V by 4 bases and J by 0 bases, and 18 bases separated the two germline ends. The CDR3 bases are TGTGCCAGCTCACGTGCACTGGAGGGACCCATGAACACTGAAGCTTTCTTT. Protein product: CASSRALEGPMNTEAFF.

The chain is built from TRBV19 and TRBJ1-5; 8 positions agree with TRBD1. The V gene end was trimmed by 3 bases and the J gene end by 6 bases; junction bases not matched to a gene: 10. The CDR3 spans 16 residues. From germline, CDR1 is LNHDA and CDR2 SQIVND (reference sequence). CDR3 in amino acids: CASSILRQGTVQPQHF. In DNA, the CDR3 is TGTGCCAGTAGTATCCTCCGACAGGGGACCGTTCAGCCCCAGCATTTT.

DNA for the CDR3: TGCGCCAGCAGCTTGATGGACAGGGTGGCAGATACGCAGTATTTT. Translated, it gives CASSLMDRVADTQYF. The chain links TRBV5-1 to TRBJ2-3; 8 nucleotides align to TRBD1. CDR3 length: 15 residues. V was pared by 1 base and J by 4 bases, with 5 bases of the junction left unmatched. Germline values: CDR1 SGHRS, CDR2 YFSETQ.

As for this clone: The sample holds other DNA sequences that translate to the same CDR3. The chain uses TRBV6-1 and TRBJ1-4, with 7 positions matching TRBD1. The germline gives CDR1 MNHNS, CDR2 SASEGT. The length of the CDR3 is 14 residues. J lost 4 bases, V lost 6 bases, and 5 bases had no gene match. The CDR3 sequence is CASSRDRVNEKLFF. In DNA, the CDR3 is TGTGCCAGCAGCCGAGACAGGGTTAATGAAAAACTGTTTTTT.

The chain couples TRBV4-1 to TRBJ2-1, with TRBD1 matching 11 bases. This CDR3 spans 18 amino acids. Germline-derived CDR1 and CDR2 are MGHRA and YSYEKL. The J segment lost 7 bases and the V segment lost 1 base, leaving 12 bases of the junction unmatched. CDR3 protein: CASSQADRGLTFGNEQFF. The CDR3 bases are TGCGCCAGCAGCCAAGCGGACAGGGGGCTTACGTTCGGGAATGAGCAGTTCTTC.

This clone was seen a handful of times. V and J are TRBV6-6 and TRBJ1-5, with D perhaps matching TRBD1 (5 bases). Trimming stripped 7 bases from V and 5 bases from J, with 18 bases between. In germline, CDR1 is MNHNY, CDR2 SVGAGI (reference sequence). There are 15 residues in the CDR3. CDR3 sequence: CASNPFQGVDQPQHF. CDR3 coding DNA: TGTGCCAGCAACCCGTTCCAGGGTGTTGATCAGCCCCAGCATTTT.

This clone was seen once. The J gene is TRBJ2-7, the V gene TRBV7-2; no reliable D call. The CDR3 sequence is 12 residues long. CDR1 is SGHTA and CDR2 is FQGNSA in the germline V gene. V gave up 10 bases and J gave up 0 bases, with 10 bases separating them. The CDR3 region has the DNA TGTGCCACTGCCAGGTCCTCCTACGAGCAGTACTTC. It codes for CATARSSYEQYF.